The text below deals with one T cell receptor (beta chain). What it binds is not known. The sample is drawn from a study of long-term antiretroviral therapy in people with HIV. It was version v3.0 of the immunoSEQ assay that was run at survey level. TCRdb's copy holds only in-frame clones and misses some; the assay was immunoSEQ multiplex PCR. The sample contains under 30,000 clones, almost 95% of which appear only once. Samples held 1-10 million cryopreserved PBMC before DNA extraction. Trimming stripped 1 base from V and 0 bases from J, with 8 bases between. From germline, CDR1 is LGHNA and CDR2 YNFKEQ. The CDR3 consists of 15 residues. General observations from the study: Pre-ART expanded TRB clones stayed dominant throughout, though often decreasing after ART.

This chain uses TRBV4-2 with TRBJ2-3; no reliable D call. The material was unsorted PBMCs, obtained 7.3 to 7.5 years after starting antiretroviral therapy. This TCR came from a man aged 45-65 years with HIV. The CDR3 region has the DNA TGTGCCAGCAGCCAAGTCGACTCAAGCACAGATACGCAGTATTTT. Translated, it gives CASSQVDSSTDTQYF.